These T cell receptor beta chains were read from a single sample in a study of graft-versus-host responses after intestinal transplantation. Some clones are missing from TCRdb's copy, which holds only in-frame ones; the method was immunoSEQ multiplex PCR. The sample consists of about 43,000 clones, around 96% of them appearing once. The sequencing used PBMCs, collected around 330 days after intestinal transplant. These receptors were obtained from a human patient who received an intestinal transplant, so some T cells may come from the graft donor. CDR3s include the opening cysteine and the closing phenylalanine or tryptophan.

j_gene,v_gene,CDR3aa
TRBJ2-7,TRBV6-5,CASSLAYLEDEQYF
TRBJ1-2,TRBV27,CASSRRQGSGYTF
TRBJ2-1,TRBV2,CASSEQALNEQFF
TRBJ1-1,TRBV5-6,CASSPGTDEAFF
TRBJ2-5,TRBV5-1,CASNLGQPQETQYF
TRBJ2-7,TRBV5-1,CASSPGGSGRARGEQYF
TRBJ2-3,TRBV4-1,CASSQATGGDTQYF
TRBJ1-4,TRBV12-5,CASGESLPGTAEKLFF
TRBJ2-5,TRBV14,CASSLGLWGETQYF
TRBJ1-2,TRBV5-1,CASSFLNRAAPTNYGYTF
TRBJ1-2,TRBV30,CAWTKGENTYGYTF
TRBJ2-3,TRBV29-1,CSAWGDTQYF
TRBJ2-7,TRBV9,CASSVDPGASYEQYF
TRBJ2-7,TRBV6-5,CASSYDGGGSSYEQYF
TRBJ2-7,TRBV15,CATSRAKGTPVYEQYF
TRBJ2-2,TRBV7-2,CASSLVVLGAGELFF
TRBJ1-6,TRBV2,CASRQIDNSPLHF
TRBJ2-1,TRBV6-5,CASATGNNVWEQFF
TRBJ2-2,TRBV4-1,CASSSYGANTGELFF
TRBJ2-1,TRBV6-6,CASSYSFNEQFF
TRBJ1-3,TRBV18,CASSPGVQNTGNTIYF
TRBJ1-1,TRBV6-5,CASSYSSGRDTEAFF
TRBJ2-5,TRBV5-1,CASSLAIGQGETQYF
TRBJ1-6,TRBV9,CASSRTPTGDNSPLHF
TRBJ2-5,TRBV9,CASSSRTGGWETQYF
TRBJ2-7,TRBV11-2,CASSLGPRAAHEQYF
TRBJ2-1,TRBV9,CASSFPIGAGRENEQFF
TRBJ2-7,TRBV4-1,CASSQDDRGHNEQYF
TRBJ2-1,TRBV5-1,CASSLGSHVGDEQFF
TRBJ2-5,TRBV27,CASSQQSTVGETQYF
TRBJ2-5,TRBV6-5,CASSYSTGAQYF
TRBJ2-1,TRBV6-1,CASSEEVGGPPRNEQFF
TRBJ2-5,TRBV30,CAWSQSLQETQYF
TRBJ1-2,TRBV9,CASSFGATENYGYTF
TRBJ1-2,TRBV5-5,CASSLWIRGQQNNYGYTF
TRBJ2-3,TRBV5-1,CASSPDPTDTQYF
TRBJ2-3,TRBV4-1,CASSQAITDTQYF
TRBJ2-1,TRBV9,CASSVDGGSYNEQFF
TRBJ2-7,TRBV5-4,CASSSRTGAYEQYF
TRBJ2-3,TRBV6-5,CASSYSSSTDTQYF
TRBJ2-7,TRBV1,CTNPGLASNEQYF
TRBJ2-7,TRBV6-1,CASSEVGGRSYEQYF